The 10 T cell receptor beta chains given below trace back to one sample, sequenced in a study of T cell repertoires in cytomegalovirus infection. Using its own MiXCR run on the reads, TCRdb lists one record per CDR3 protein. This table holds approximately 750,000 distinct CDR3 sequences, 35% found once. Sample: PBMCs. These receptors were collected from a human donor in good health (CMV status not recorded). Some clones in this sample may be carry-over from other donors' samples.

This clonotype has more than one count but fewer than ten. This rearrangement joins TRBV27 to TRBJ1-1, with D maybe TRBD1 (5 bases). Germline V gene sequence: CDR1 MNHEY, CDR2 SMNVEV (reference sequence). This CDR3 has 15 residues. Trimming removed 8 bases from V and 7 bases from J, with 23 bases in between. The CDR3 DNA is TGTGCCAGCCGGATTCAATCTACGGGGACTCTTGAAGCTTTCTTT. The encoded protein is CASRIQSTGTLEAFF.

This clonotype turned up a few times. The V and J genes are TRBV12-3 or TRBV12-4 and TRBJ2-1; TRBD1 might be the D (6 bases). The CDR3 sequence is 14 residues long. Trimming removed 7 bases at V and 1 base at J, with 11 bases between. The CDR3 sequence: CASTQQGSYNEQFF. CDR3 DNA: TGTGCCAGCACTCAACAGGGTTCCTACAATGAGCAGTTCTTC.

CDR3 nucleotide sequence: TGTGCCAGCAGTTCCGGACTAGCGACTGAGCAGTTCTTC. Residues: CASSSGLATEQFF. The chain employs TRBV6-6 and TRBJ2-1, with TRBD2 matching over 9 bases. Germline assignment: CDR1 MNHNY and CDR2 SVGAGI (reference sequence). CDR3 size: 13 residues. After removal of 4 bases from V and 9 bases from J, the junction contained 4 bases not matched to a gene.

The chain recombines TRBV6-5 with TRBJ1-5; D remains ambiguous. V lost 2 bases to trimming and J lost 0 bases, with 5 bases between them. Germline V CDR1 and CDR2: MNHEY, SVGAGI. This CDR3 is 14 amino acids long. DNA for the CDR3: TGTGCCAGCAGTTACACAGCTAGCAATCAGCCCCAGCATTTT. Its translation: CASSYTASNQPQHF.

The chain links TRBV5-1 to TRBJ1-6; tentatively, D is TRBD1 (5 bases). Trimming left V 0 bases short and J 12 bases short, with 7 bases between. Per the germline V gene, CDR1 is SGHRS and CDR2 is YFSETQ. The CDR3 is made up of 12 amino acids. The CDR3 bases are TGCGCCAGCAGCTTGGGAGGGGTACCCCTCCACTTT. This translates into CASSLGGVPLHF.

This chain links TRBV27 with TRBJ1-6, with D hard to call. CDR1 and CDR2 from the germline V gene are MNHEY and SMNVEV (reference sequence). The V gene lost 6 bases and the J gene lost 2 bases, with 8 bases spanning the gap. The CDR3 is made up of 14 amino acids. This CDR3 is CASSPIPYNSPLHF. DNA for the CDR3: TGTGCCAGCAGCCCGATCCCCTATAATTCACCCCTCCACTTT.

V usage is TRBV6-6 and J usage is TRBJ2-5; either TRBD1 or TRBD2 may supply D (5 bases each). V was pared by 4 bases and J by 5 bases, with 14 bases between. Germline CDR1 is MNHNY and CDR2 is SVGAGI (reference sequence). The CDR3 totals 14 residues. The CDR3 DNA sequence: TGTGCCAGCAGTTCTAGGGGAGTCAAGGAGACCCAGTACTTC. Encoded protein: CASSSRGVKETQYF.

V gene TRBV4-1 combines with J gene TRBJ1-6; 8 nucleotides match TRBD1. The CDR3 is 16 amino acids. CDR1 and CDR2 from the germline V gene are MGHRA and YSYEKL. With 0 bases clipped from V and 7 bases from J, the junction kept 5 bases outside the gene matches. The chain's CDR3 is CASSQETGARNSPLHF. CDR3 in DNA: TGCGCCAGCAGCCAAGAGACAGGGGCTCGAAATTCACCCCTCCACTTT.

The chain links TRBV6-5 to TRBJ2-2, with 15 bases fitting TRBD2. The CDR3 spans 17 residues. The V gene's germline CDR1 is MNHEY and CDR2 SVGAGI. Germline trimming cut 7 bases from V and 6 bases from J; bases unmatched to any gene: 9. DNA for the CDR3: TGTGCCAGCACGGGGACTAGCGGGAGGTCAGGCGCCGGGGAGCTGTTTTTT. It yields the protein CASTGTSGRSGAGELFF.

To note about this clonotype: The germline gene is not matched at one end of the junction; a read error may be the cause. The chain is built from TRBV6-5 and TRBJ1-6; D is possibly TRBD1 (5 bases). Germline loops: CDR1 MNHEY, CDR2 SVGAGI. The CDR3 has 16 amino acids. CDR3 DNA sequence: TGTGCCAGCAGTCTTCCCCGTACCGGGGGGGGTTCACCCCTCCGCTTT. The encoded protein is CASSLPRTGGGSPLRF.